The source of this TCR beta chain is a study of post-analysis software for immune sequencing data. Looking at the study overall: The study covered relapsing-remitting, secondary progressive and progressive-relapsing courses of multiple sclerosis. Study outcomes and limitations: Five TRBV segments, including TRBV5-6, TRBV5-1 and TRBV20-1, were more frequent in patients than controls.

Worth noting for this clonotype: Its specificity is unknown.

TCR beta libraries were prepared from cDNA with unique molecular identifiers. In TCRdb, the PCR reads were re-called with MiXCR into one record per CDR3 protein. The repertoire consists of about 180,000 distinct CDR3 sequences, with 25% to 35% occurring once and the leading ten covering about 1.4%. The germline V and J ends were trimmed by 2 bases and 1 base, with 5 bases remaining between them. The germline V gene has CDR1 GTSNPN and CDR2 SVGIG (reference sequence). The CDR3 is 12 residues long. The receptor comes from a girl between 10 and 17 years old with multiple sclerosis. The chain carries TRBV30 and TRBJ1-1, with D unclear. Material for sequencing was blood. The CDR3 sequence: CAWSTQNTEAFF. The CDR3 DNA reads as TGTGCCTGGAGTACCCAGAACACTGAAGCTTTCTTT.